Reported below is one T cell receptor (beta chain). No cognate antigen has been identified for it. One base away there is no much larger clone; base qualities are not given. The data originate from a study of blood T cell repertoires in COVID-19 (TCRdb year 2020). A note on the overall study: Collaborator samples came from the United States, Italy and Spain and covered acute and convalescent phases of COVID-19. The dataset comprised deeply sampled blood TCRbeta repertoires from subjects exposed to, actively infected with, or recovered from COVID-19. Where available, HLA class I and class II types were obtained from metadata supplied by the sample provider rather than from assay-based typing. A de-identified subject ID, COVID-19 status, age in years and sex were almost always included in the sample metadata. The repertoires were released in a freely available public database meant as a resource for research on the immune response to SARS-CoV-2. Samples came from the ongoing ImmuneRACE study (first 160 participants) plus 1,254 subjects from 6 global collaborators. The prospective study material was composed of cDNA or gDNA derived from T cells, B-cell-depleted T cells, or PBMCs.

Beyond this particular receptor, the publication reports: Clinical and demographic metadata were provided uncurated, with the amount varying by source and participant.

The germline ends are 10 bases apart after V is trimmed by 4 bases and J by 3 bases. The germline V gene sets CDR1 to MGHRA and CDR2 to YSYEKL. There are 13 amino acids in the CDR3, from cysteine to phenylalanine inclusive. Solely the CDR3 DNA is kept, with 39 bases framed from the first base. Enrolling through a virtual design, the prospective study's participants ranged in age from roughly 18 to 95 years and lived across roughly 24 United States geographic areas. In the prospective study, cohorts were assigned on the basis of participant-reported clinical history obtained from a screening survey and a study questionnaire. For ImmuneRACE Cohort 3, a participant was defined as recovered based on two consecutive negative NP/OP PCR tests, clearance by a healthcare professional, or resolution of symptoms. In the prospective study, mobile phlebotomists collected whole blood, serum and a nasopharyngeal or oropharyngeal swab from each participant. Additional blood draws and questionnaires over a roughly two-month period could optionally be provided by prospective study participants. Before DNA extraction, prospective study blood samples were shipped either frozen or at room temperature.

TCRbeta CDR3 regions were amplified from genomic DNA using the immunoSEQ Assay, a bias-controlled multiplex PCR. The original pipeline was this. Nucleated cell counts per sample were estimated from amplification of reference gene primers within the assay. To quantify the absolute abundance of each unique TCRbeta CDR3 rearrangement, sequence reads were collapsed and filtered. For each sample, productive Simpson clonality was calculated as the square root of Simpson's diversity index across productive rearrangements. TCRdb limited this immuneACCESS table to in-frame rearrangements with V and J called. A share of clones is missing; checked studies link under half to unresolved V genes, and the rest is unexplained. V, J and clone size were drawn from that table, and D and trimming were deduced from the DNA. This sample has 250,000 to 350,000 clones in its table, and 85% to 90% of those were observed once. The ten largest clones capture 2% to 3% of the sample.

This sequence originates from a woman in her late teens or twenties who had recovered from COVID-19. Sequencing used PBMCs or T cells enriched from blood (not recorded which). The chain was built from TRBV4-1 and TRBJ2-7; the D gene is possibly TRBD1, with 6 bases matching. CDR3 sequence: CASSLRDNYEQYF. The sequence in DNA is TGCGCCAGCAGCCTCCGGGACAACTACGAGCAGTACTTC.